Listed below are T cell receptor beta chains from one sample, sequenced in a study of cytomegalovirus exposure and HLA in healthy donors. Data came from immunoSEQ multiplex PCR; TCRdb stores just in-frame clones and leaves some out. The sample carries about 170,000 clones, over 60% recorded once. The specimen was PBMCs. These receptors all stem from a woman aged 45-59 years in good health and CMV-seropositive. CDR3s include the opening cysteine and the closing phenylalanine or tryptophan. A D gene is named only where the DNA matches it firmly. Rows give clone size only sometimes, using once, few, many, or a class for an expanded clone.

clone size,J gene,V gene,D gene,CDR3 protein,CDR3 DNA
once,TRBJ2-3,TRBV5-1,TRBD2,CASSLTSGGARWTDTQYF,TGCGCCAGCAGCTTGACTAGCGGGGGGGCCAGGTGGACAGATACGCAGTATTTT
-,TRBJ2-7,TRBV4-1,-,CASRTGNGEQYF,TGCGCCAGCAGAACAGGGAATGGCGAGCAGTACTTC
-,TRBJ2-3,TRBV11-2,TRBD1,CASSFNTGQGQYF,TGTGCCAGCAGCTTTAACACGGGACAGGGGCAGTATTTT
-,TRBJ1-6,TRBV6-6,TRBD1,CATRGQGDSPLHF,TGTGCCACCCGGGGACAGGGGGATTCACCCCTCCACTTT
-,TRBJ2-7,TRBV5-4,TRBD1,CASSPGGTGVTEQYF,TGTGCCAGCAGCCCGGGTGGGACAGGAGTCACCGAGCAGTACTTC
-,TRBJ2-7,TRBV7-9,-,CASSFLSYEQYF,TGTGCCAGCAGCTTCCTAAGTTACGAGCAGTACTTC
few,TRBJ2-1,TRBV6-1,TRBD1,CASNPGGWAQFF,TGTGCCAGCAATCCAGGGGGCTGGGCGCAGTTCTTC
-,TRBJ1-1,TRBV5-1,-,CASSPGGVGGTEAFF,TGCGCCAGCAGCCCGGGGGGGGTTGGGGGCACTGAAGCTTTCTTT
-,TRBJ1-2,TRBV29-1,-,CSVKGGATNYGYTF,TGCAGCGTGAAAGGGGGGGCAACTAACTATGGCTACACCTTC
-,TRBJ1-1,TRBV18,TRBD1,CASSLRTGTNTEAFF,TGTGCCAGCTCACTTCGGACAGGGACGAACACTGAAGCTTTCTTT
once,TRBJ1-1,TRBV28,TRBD1,CASSLTGVSEAFF,TGTGCCAGCAGTCTGACAGGGGTTTCCGAAGCTTTCTTT
-,TRBJ2-5,TRBV7-2,TRBD2,CASSLRLAGTGETQYF,TGTGCCAGCAGCTTAAGACTAGCGGGGACCGGGGAGACCCAGTACTTC
-,TRBJ1-3,TRBV6-1,-,CASRPDRLANTIYF,TGTGCCAGCAGACCCGACAGGTTGGCAAACACCATATATTTT
-,TRBJ2-1,TRBV2,-,CAKQFAEVEGDNEQFF,TGTGCCAAGCAGTTCGCAGAGGTAGAGGGAGACAATGAGCAGTTCTTC
-,TRBJ2-7,TRBV4-1,TRBD1,CASSPRQGTYYEQYF,TGCGCCAGCAGCCCCAGACAGGGAACGTACTACGAGCAGTACTTC
few,TRBJ1-5,TRBV6-6,TRBD1,CASTPLDRGGTQPQHF,TGTGCCAGCACCCCGCTCGACAGGGGAGGAACGCAGCCCCAGCATTTT
-,TRBJ1-5,TRBV28,-,CASSPGSQPQHF,TGTGCCAGCAGTCCTGGGAGTCAGCCCCAGCATTTT
-,TRBJ2-2,TRBV11-2,-,CASSPPVGGTGELFF,TGTGCCAGCAGCCCGCCGGTTGGCGGGACCGGGGAGCTGTTTTTT
-,TRBJ2-1,TRBV4-1,TRBD2,CASSQEGTSGGANEQFF,TGCGCCAGCAGCCAAGAAGGGACTAGCGGGGGGGCCAATGAGCAGTTCTTC
-,TRBJ1-3,TRBV6-5,-,CASSYRGSGNTIYF,TGTGCCAGCAGTTACCGGGGTTCTGGAAACACCATATATTTT
-,TRBJ1-5,TRBV28,TRBD1,CATLSHRTGSKGNQPQHF,TGTGCCACCTTATCTCACCGGACAGGGAGCAAGGGCAATCAGCCCCAGCATTTT
-,TRBJ1-1,TRBV19,-,CATHAGPGGYTEAFF,TGTGCCACCCACGCCGGACCCGGCGGGTACACTGAAGCTTTCTTT
-,TRBJ2-5,TRBV7-9,-,CASSSVETQYF,TGTGCCAGCAGCTCGGTCGAGACCCAGTACTTC
-,TRBJ1-2,TRBV28,TRBD1,CASSSPPTGHYGYTF,TGTGCCAGCAGTTCTCCGCCGACAGGGCACTATGGCTACACCTTC
few,TRBJ2-1,TRBV5-5,TRBD1,CASSLWTGNEQFF,TGTGCCAGCAGCTTGTGGACAGGTAATGAGCAGTTCTTC
-,TRBJ1-5,TRBV10-2,-,CASSFTQEQPQHF,TGCGCCAGCAGCTTTACACAGGAGCAGCCCCAGCACTTT
-,TRBJ1-2,TRBV9,-,CASSVDPGQKTLGYGYTF,TGTGCCAGCAGCGTAGACCCGGGACAAAAAACTTTAGGCTATGGCTACACCTTC
-,TRBJ2-2,TRBV5-6,-,CASSLAGTNTGELFF,TGTGCCAGCAGCTTGGCCGGGACGAACACCGGGGAGCTGTTTTTT
-,TRBJ1-5,TRBV19,-,CASGGGRPQPQHF,TGTGCCAGCGGGGGGGGACGTCCTCAGCCCCAGCATTTT
-,TRBJ1-6,TRBV30,TRBD1,CAWSVLGQGNSPLHF,TGTGCCTGGAGTGTACTGGGACAGGGTAATTCACCCCTCCACTTT
once,TRBJ1-1,TRBV11-2,TRBD1,CASSRTRQGIRTEAFF,TGTGCCAGCAGCCGTACAAGACAGGGAATCAGGACTGAAGCTTTCTTT
-,TRBJ2-7,TRBV7-2,TRBD2,CASSGSGRAREQYF,TGTGCCAGCAGCGGTAGCGGGAGGGCCCGAGAGCAGTACTTC
-,TRBJ1-5,TRBV6-6,TRBD1,CASSQKGTARNQPQHF,TGTGCCAGCAGCCAAAAAGGGACAGCCCGCAATCAGCCCCAGCATTTT
-,TRBJ1-1,TRBV7-8,-,CASRPTDRYGWAEAFF,TGTGCCAGCAGGCCTACTGACAGGTATGGTTGGGCTGAAGCTTTCTTT
few,TRBJ2-5,TRBV2,TRBD1,CASSGTGTYQETQYF,TGTGCCAGCAGTGGGACAGGGACCTACCAAGAGACCCAGTACTTC
-,TRBJ1-1,TRBV7-3,-,CASSPGLAGVFSEAFF,TGTGCCAGCAGCCCCGGACTAGCAGGCGTATTCTCTGAAGCTTTCTTT
-,TRBJ2-7,TRBV13,-,CASSLRTASYEQYF,TGTGCCAGCAGCTTGAGGACAGCTTCCTACGAGCAGTACTTC
-,TRBJ1-2,TRBV7-9,-,CASSLQGREVYGYTF,TGTGCCAGCAGCTTACAGGGGAGGGAGGTCTATGGCTACACCTTC
-,TRBJ1-6,TRBV7-2,-,CASNSGDPTPLHF,TGTGCCAGCAACTCAGGGGACCCTACGCCCCTCCACTTT
-,TRBJ1-6,TRBV2,TRBD1,CASSQGDPNSPLHF,TGTGCCAGCAGTCAGGGGGACCCGAATTCACCCCTCCACTTT
-,TRBJ1-6,TRBV10-3,-,CAIRQDSPNSPLHF,TGTGCCATCAGGCAAGACAGCCCCAATTCACCCCTCCACTTT
-,TRBJ1-5,TRBV28,-,CASSPGQWNQPQHF,TGTGCCAGCAGTCCCGGACAGTGGAATCAGCCCCAGCATTTT
-,TRBJ1-2,TRBV6-5,TRBD1,CASSYSGQGPYGYTF,TGTGCCAGCAGTTACTCGGGACAGGGGCCCTATGGCTACACCTTC
-,TRBJ1-6,TRBV10-3,-,CASGGSSYNSPLHF,TGTGCCAGCGGAGGCAGCTCCTATAATTCACCCCTCCACTTT
once,TRBJ2-5,TRBV29-1,TRBD2,CSVRRVAGQETQYF,TGCAGCGTTCGCCGAGTAGCGGGACAAGAGACCCAGTACTTC
-,TRBJ1-2,TRBV11-2,-,CASSLEGHTRSYTF,TGTGCCAGCAGCTTAGAAGGACATACGAGATCCTACACCTTC
-,TRBJ2-5,TRBV11-2,TRBD1,CASSMNRGGGQETQYF,TGTGCCAGCAGCATGAACAGGGGTGGTGGCCAAGAGACCCAGTACTTC
-,TRBJ1-2,TRBV10-2,-,CASSDSQEYGYTF,TGCGCCAGCAGTGACAGCCAGGAATATGGCTACACCTTC
few,TRBJ2-7,TRBV14,-,CASSQVIAGEQYF,TGTGCCAGCAGCCAAGTGATTGCGGGCGAGCAGTACTTC
-,TRBJ1-3,TRBV7-9,-,CASSPLGGGNTIYF,TGTGCCAGCAGCCCCCTCGGGGGTGGTAACACCATATATTTT
-,TRBJ1-6,TRBV10-3,TRBD1,CAISGAGTENSPLHF,TGTGCCATCAGTGGGGCAGGGACAGAAAATTCACCCCTCCACTTT
-,TRBJ2-2,TRBV7-7,-,CASSRQASPGELFF,TGTGCTAGCAGCCGACAGGCCTCTCCGGGGGAGCTGTTTTTT